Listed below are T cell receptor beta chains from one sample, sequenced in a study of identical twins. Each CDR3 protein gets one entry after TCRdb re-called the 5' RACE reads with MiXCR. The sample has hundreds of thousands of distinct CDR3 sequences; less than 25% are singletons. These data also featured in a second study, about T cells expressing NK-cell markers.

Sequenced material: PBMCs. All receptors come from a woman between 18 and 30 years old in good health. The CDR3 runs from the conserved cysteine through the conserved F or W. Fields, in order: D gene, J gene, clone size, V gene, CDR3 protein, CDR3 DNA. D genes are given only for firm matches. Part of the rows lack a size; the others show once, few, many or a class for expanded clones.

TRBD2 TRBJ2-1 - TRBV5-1 CASSSGLAGRNEQFF TGCGCCAGCAGCTCTGGACTAGCGGGGAGGAATGAGCAGTTCTTC
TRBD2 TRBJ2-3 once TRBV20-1 CSAGPLAGKADTQYF TGCAGTGCTGGACCTCTAGCGGGGAAGGCAGATACGCAGTATTTT
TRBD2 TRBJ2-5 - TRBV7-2 CASSLGGGRPALATQYF TGTGCCAGCAGCTTAGGTGGCGGGAGGCCGGCATTAGCGACCCAGTACTTC
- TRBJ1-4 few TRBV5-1 CASSPHGGKDEKLFF TGCGCCAGCAGCCCGCACGGGGGCAAGGATGAAAAACTGTTTTTT
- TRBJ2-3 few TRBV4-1 CASSQDPGRETDTQYF TGCGCCAGCAGCCAAGATCCTGGCCGCGAAACAGATACGCAGTATTTT
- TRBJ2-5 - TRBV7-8 CASSKGRQDAETQYF TGTGCCAGCAGCAAAGGGAGACAGGACGCGGAGACCCAGTACTTC
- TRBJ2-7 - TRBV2 CARSAKTPITYEQYF TGTGCCAGATCTGCAAAGACACCTATTACCTACGAGCAGTACTTC
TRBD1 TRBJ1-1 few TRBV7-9 CASSGQGSYTEAFF TGTGCCAGCAGCGGACAGGGTTCCTACACTGAAGCTTTCTTT
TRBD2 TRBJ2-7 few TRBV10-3 CAISFSFLAGSYEQYF TGTGCCATCAGTTTCTCCTTTCTAGCGGGTTCCTACGAGCAGTACTTC
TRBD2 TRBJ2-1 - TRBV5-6 CASSQGASGYNEQFF TGTGCCAGCAGTCAAGGGGCTAGCGGGTACAATGAGCAGTTCTTC
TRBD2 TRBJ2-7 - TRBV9 CASSVGPGTSGNSYEQYF TGTGCCAGCAGCGTAGGGCCCGGGACTAGCGGGAATTCCTACGAGCAGTACTTC
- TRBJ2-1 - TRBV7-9 CASSFLSGKSNEQFF TGTGCCAGCAGCTTTCTGTCCGGGAAGAGTAATGAGCAGTTCTTC
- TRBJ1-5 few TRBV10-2 CASSESTVTYSNQPQHF TGCGCCAGCAGTGAGTCCACCGTTACTTATAGCAATCAGCCCCAGCATTTT
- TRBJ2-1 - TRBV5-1 CASSLGWTYNEQFF TGCGCCAGCAGCTTGGGATGGACCTACAATGAGCAGTTCTTC
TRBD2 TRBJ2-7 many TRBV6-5 CASSYLAGGTYEQYF TGTGCCAGCAGTTATCTAGCGGGAGGCACGTACGAGCAGTACTTC
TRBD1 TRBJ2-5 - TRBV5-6 CASGTGVQETQYF TGTGCCAGCGGGACAGGAGTCCAAGAGACCCAGTACTTC
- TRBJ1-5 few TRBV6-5 CASSYTAGQPQHF TGTGCCAGCAGTTACACGGCTGGGCAGCCCCAGCATTTT
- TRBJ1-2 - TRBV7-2 CASSLRLVSLTYGYTF TGTGCCAGCAGCTTACGATTAGTCAGCCTGACCTATGGCTACACCTTC
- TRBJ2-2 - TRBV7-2 CASSLSGIMNTGELFF TGTGCCAGCAGCTTGAGTGGCATTATGAACACCGGGGAGCTGTTTTTT